This TCR beta chain was captured by sequencing in a study of cytomegalovirus exposure and HLA in healthy donors (dated by TCRdb to about 2017). Context from the whole study: In an earlier analysis of 450 to 750 of the donors, under 300 Gb of sequence data and some 100 million unique TCR beta sequences from roughly 180 million T cells were reported. Genome-wide SNP genotypes for about 60% of the roughly 700 donors were used in a later genetic analysis, which treated that subset as a discovery cohort. Rather than using new phenotypic data, the later analysis identified candidate immune exposures from TCR beta sequences and from how often those sequences occurred across donors. Donor age, sex, ethnicity and CMV serostatus were compiled together with the repertoire data. Typing coverage differed by locus: A, B, C, DRB1 and DQB1 were typed in about 629-630 donors, DQA1 in about 500, DPA1 in 606, and DPB1 in about 450. To predict cytomegalovirus infection status, the study combined high-throughput TCR immunosequencing, statistical association of individual TCRs with disease status, and machine learning. Roughly five DR-DQ haplotypes were handled as single units for association and clustering, since linkage in the cohort was strong. Of the roughly 400 genotyped donors, 81% were placed in the genetic ancestry cluster associated with self-reported Caucasian donors. A separate validation cohort of about 110 different subjects was used in addition to the approximately 700-subject first cohort. The study was designed to test whether signatures of past pathogen exposure could be identified by cataloging public T cell receptors. An earlier analysis of approximately 630 of the donors applied high-throughput TCR beta sequencing to assess whether each TCR beta V gene segment acted as functional or pseudogenic. Every repertoire in the discovery cohort had been generated on one and the same sequencing platform. The study used immunosequencing to profile the T cell repertoires of 666 subjects and linked those repertoires to cytomegalovirus serostatus. To study patterns of TCR occurrence, a later analysis re-analyzed previously published TCR beta repertoires from several hundred donors and added high-resolution HLA genotyping. Both class I and class II loci were covered by HLA typing, at four-digit resolution. On average, 235,054 unique TCR beta nucleotide sequences were sequenced per donor among roughly 430 genotyped donors of the cohort, with 15% to 20% of those sequences being non-productive. About 310 gigabases of sequencing data and tens of millions of unique TCR sequences were included in an early release covering about 700 HLA-typed donors. On the study overall, not on this receptor specifically: Compared with equally common non-associated chains, HLA-associated TCR beta chains in a later analysis were more clonally expanded and had lower generation probabilities. HLA typing was unavailable for some donors at each locus, so association tests used only the typed subset. A further reported finding was that TCR beta sequences accurately predicted the HLA-A and HLA-B alleles for most subjects in the first cohort. In this cohort, only TCR beta chains were sequenced, and detectable features were limited by the absence of alpha or paired-chain data. A cluster of highly shared sequence variants was judged likely to be a technical artifact of the sequencing pipeline. A later analysis associated some 17,000 TCR beta sequences with specific HLA alleles at a false discovery rate of 0.05. Linkage disequilibrium might explain the correlated functional status among segregating V segments, but an unknown experimental factor could not be ruled out. The presence/absence analyses assumed that sequencing depth was roughly uniform across donors, and that assumption may not be true. While some public TCRs were present in many individuals, most TCR sequences turned up only very rarely across donors. According to a later analysis, most CMV-associated TCR beta chains appeared to be HLA-restricted, and the HLA associations seemed to be driven largely by CMV exposure. According to the authors, the approach could potentially be generalized to other disease states and immunological phenotypes. In a later analysis, TCR association rates were found to vary across HLA loci, with the most associated TCRs seen for DRB1 alleles and the fewest for HLA-C alleles. Because counts were too low, roughly 17 rarely observed V segments, including chromosome 9 orphons, were left out of the earlier analysis of approximately 500 of the donors. When HLA alleles, especially DR and DQ, strongly co-occurred, attributing TCR associations to individual alleles was difficult. According to a later genetic analysis, donors in an Asian-associated ancestry cluster had fewer N-insertions in productive TCRs than the approximately 630-donor mean. The study gave a list of some 150 TCR beta chains associated with cytomegalovirus. A few of the identified cytomegalovirus-associated TCR beta chains were confirmed in vitro to be specific for cytomegalovirus antigens. Immune exposure information for the cohort was limited to CMV serostatus. According to a later analysis, parvovirus B19, influenza, CMV and Epstein-Barr virus appeared linked to several top co-occurrence clusters. In an earlier analysis of around 500 of the donors, most TCR beta V segments appeared in productive rearrangements about 87% or about 30% of the time, broadly matching IMGT annotations. The classifier was reported to diagnose cytomegalovirus status with high specificity and sensitivity in both the original and validation cohorts. Because the 87-base-pair reads could not distinguish some IMGT-functional V segments, including TRBV6-2 and TRBV6-3, those segments were excluded. In a later genetic analysis, a missense DCLRE1C variant was associated with V-gene and J-gene trimming of TCR beta chains, and the association was replicated in an independent cohort.

The cohort was made up of hundreds of healthy bone marrow donors. All cohort members were sampled while nominally healthy, although unrecorded immune exposures were likely present. The donor tested CMV seropositive, placing the donor among the 250 to 350 seropositive members of the cohort. A peripheral blood sample was collected from each donor, and TCR beta sequencing was performed on peripheral blood mononuclear cells. The Qiagen DNeasy Blood Extraction Kit was used to extract genomic DNA from the blood cell samples. From cysteine to phenylalanine, the CDR3 is 11 amino acids long. The only DNA kept is the CDR3, 33 bases in frame from the first base. The V and J ends are trimmed by 6 bases and 4 bases, leaving 7 bases between them. Taken from the germline V gene (reference sequence), the CDR1 and CDR2 loops are MNHNY and SVGAGI. This clone appeared a single time. No cognate antigen has been identified for it. Per-base qualities were not stored, and no clone one base away is much larger.

Libraries were built with the immunoSEQ multiplex PCR assay. For the multiplex PCR, a mixture combining 60 forward primers for TCR Vbeta segments and 13 reverse primers for TCR Jbeta segments was used. A multiplex PCR assay on genomic DNA amplified the CDR3 region of rearranged TCR beta genes. The Illumina HiSeq System was used to sequence the amplified TCR beta libraries as 87-base-pair reads. On the study's bioinformatics: In a later analysis, around 80 million unique TCR beta chains were counted across the roughly 610 repertoires, and some 10 million of these chains were shared by at least two donors. Raw reads were error-corrected and collapsed into unique sequences by a nearest-neighbor algorithm in which closely related sequences were merged to remove PCR and sequencing errors. CDR3 sequences were aligned to IMGT reference sequences to assign V, D and J gene segments. For a sequence to be retained, a match of at least six nucleotides to both a V gene segment and a J gene segment was required. Rearrangements were called productive when the CDR3 lacked stop codons and stayed in frame with V and J; all others were non-productive. Following IMGT convention, CDR3 was defined as the stretch from the second conserved V-encoded cysteine to the conserved J-encoded phenylalanine. The earlier analysis of some 600 of the donors excluded sequences that lacked an unambiguous match to a single V gene segment. In an earlier analysis of some 590 of the donors, a V segment was called functional when productive rearrangements were above 56.7%, and segregating when the standard deviation between donors exceeded 5%. To diagnose cytomegalovirus status from the catalog of TCR beta chain sequences, a statistical classification framework was built. V and J gene assignment, in a later analysis, came from comparing TCR nucleotide sequences with IMGT/GENE-DB human TR gene sequences. A later analysis assigned CDR3 sequences and most-parsimonious VDJ recombination scenarios with the TCRdist pipeline. In a later analysis, every TCR beta chain was defined by the combination of its CDR3 amino acid sequence and its V-gene family, and reads without a unique V-gene family were dropped. As a way to deal with suspected cross-contamination and a sequencing artifact, a later analysis dropped more than 500 nucleotide sequences that were highly shared and had low generation probability. In a later analysis, a clonal expansion index was calculated for each public chain from normalized within-repertoire ranks of inferred template counts. Generation probabilities in a later analysis came from a VDJ recombination model fitted to out-of-frame rearrangements, and those results were checked against IGoR. Hypergeometric tests were used in a later analysis to score TCR-TCR, TCR-HLA and TCR-CMV co-occurrence, with a repertoire-size bias correction applied to the TCR pairs. False discovery rates were estimated in a later analysis by permuting HLA or CMV assignments 20 times. In a later analysis, co-occurring TCRs were grouped using DBSCAN, and TCRdist sequence similarity was added for clustering within HLA-allele-positive subsets. For co-occurrence clustering, repertoires with fewer than 30,000 or more than 120,000 public chains were excluded, along with roughly 5 repertoires with anomalous nucleotide sharing. The source is immuneACCESS, and TCRdb retained only in-frame sequences with V and J called. Part of the clones is not carried over; for the studies checked, unresolved V genes explain less than half of this, and the remainder is unexplained. V, J and clone size are those of that table, while D and trimming were read from the DNA. The sample includes some 100,000 clones, with 75% to 85% observed a single time. About 4% of the sample is taken by the ten largest.

Recombination connected TRBV6-6 to TRBJ2-7, with TRBD2 as a weak D call on 5 bases. Material for sequencing was PBMCs. The TCR sequence derives from a female donor in good health and CMV-seropositive. The CDR3: CASREVYEQYF. The sequenced DNA is TGTGCCAGCAGGGAGGTGTACGAGCAGTACTTC.